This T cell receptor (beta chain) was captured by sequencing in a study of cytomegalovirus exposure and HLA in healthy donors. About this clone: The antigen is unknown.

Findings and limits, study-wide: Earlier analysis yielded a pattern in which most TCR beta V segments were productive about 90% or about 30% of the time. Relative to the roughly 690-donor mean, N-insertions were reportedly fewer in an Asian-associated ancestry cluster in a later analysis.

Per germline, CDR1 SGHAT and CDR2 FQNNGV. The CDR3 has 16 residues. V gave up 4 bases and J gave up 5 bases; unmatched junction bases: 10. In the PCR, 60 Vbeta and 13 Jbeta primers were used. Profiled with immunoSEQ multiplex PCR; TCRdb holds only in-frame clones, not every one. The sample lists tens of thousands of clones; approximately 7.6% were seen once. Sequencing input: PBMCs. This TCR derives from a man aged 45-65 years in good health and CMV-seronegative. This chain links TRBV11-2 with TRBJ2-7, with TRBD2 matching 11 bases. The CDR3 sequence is CASSSMGTSGGHEQYF. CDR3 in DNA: TGTGCCAGCAGCTCGATGGGGACTAGCGGAGGCCACGAGCAGTACTTC.